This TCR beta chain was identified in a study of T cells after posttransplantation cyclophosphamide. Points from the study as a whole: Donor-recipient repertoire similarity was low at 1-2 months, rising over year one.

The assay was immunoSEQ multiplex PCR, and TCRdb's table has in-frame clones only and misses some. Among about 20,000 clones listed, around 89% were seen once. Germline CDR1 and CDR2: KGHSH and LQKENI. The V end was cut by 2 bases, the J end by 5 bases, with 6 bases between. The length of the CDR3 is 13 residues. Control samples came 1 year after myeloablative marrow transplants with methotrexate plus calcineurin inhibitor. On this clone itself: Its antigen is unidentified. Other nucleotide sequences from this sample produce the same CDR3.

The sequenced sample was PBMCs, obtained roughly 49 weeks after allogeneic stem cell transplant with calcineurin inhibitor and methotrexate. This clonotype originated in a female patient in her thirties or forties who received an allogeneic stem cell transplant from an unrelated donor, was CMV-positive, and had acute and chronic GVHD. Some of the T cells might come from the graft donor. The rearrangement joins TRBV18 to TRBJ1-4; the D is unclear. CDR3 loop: CASSPGENEKLFF. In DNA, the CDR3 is TGTGCCAGCTCACCAGGGGAGAATGAAAAACTGTTTTTT.